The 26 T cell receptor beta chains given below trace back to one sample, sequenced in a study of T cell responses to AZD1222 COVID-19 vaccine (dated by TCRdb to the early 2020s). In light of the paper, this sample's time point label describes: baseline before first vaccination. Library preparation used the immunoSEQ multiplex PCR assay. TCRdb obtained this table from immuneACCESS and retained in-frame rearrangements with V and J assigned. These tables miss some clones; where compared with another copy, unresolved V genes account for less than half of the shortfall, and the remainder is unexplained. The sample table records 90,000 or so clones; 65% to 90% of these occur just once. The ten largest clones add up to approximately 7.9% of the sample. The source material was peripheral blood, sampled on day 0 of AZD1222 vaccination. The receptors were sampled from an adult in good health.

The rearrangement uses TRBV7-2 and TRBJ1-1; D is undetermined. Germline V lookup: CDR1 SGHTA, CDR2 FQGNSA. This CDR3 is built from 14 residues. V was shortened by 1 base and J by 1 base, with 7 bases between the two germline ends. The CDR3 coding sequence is TGTGCCAGCAGCTTAGTGGCGGGGAACACTGAAGCTTTCTTT. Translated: CASSLVAGNTEAFF.

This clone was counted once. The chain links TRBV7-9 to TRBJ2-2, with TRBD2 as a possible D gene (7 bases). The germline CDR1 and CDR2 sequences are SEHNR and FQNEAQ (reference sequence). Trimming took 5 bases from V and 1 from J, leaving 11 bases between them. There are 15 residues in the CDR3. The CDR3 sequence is CASSPGGLNTGELFF. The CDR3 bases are TGTGCCAGCAGCCCCGGGGGGCTGAACACCGGGGAGCTGTTTTTT.

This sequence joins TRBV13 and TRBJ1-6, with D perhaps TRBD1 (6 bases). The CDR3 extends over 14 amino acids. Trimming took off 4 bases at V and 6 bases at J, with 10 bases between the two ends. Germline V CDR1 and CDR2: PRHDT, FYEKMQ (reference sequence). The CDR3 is CASSSNRVNSPLHF. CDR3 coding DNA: TGTGCCAGCAGCTCCAACAGGGTTAATTCACCCCTCCACTTT.

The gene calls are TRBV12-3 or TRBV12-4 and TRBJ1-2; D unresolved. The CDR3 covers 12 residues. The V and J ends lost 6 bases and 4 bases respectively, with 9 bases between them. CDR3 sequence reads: CASSGRTYGYTF. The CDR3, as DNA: TGTGCCAGCAGCGGACGGACCTATGGCTACACCTTC.

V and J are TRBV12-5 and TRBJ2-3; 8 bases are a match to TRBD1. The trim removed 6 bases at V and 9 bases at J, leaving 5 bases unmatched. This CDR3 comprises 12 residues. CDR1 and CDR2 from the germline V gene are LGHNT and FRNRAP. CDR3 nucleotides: TGTGCTAGTGGGCAGGGGGCGCGAACGCAGTATTTT. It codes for CASGQGARTQYF.

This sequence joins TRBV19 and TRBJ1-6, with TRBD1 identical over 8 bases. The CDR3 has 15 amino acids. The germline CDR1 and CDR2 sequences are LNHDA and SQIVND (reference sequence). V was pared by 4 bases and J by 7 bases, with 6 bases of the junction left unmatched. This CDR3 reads CASSNDRGDNSPLHF. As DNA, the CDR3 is TGTGCCAGTAGTAACGACAGGGGTGACAATTCACCCCTCCACTTT.

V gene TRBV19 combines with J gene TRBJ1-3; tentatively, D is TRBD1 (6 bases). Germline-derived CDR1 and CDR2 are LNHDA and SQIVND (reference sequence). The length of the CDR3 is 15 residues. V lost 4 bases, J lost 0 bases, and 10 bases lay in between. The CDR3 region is CASSKTGVSGNTIYF. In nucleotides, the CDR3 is TGTGCCAGTAGTAAGACAGGCGTCTCTGGAAACACCATATATTTT.

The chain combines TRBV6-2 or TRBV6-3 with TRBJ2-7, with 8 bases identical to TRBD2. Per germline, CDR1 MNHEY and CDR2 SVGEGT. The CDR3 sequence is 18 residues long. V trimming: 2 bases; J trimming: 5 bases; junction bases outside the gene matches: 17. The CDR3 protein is CASSYEPRLSGSYHEQYF. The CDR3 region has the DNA TGTGCCAGCAGTTACGAACCCCGACTAAGCGGGAGTTACCACGAGCAGTACTTC.

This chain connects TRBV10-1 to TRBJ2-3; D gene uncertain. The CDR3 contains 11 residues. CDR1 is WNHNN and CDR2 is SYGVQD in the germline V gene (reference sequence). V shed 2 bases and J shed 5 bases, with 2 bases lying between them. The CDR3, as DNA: TGCGCCAGCAGTGAGAAAGATACGCAGTATTTT. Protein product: CASSEKDTQYF.

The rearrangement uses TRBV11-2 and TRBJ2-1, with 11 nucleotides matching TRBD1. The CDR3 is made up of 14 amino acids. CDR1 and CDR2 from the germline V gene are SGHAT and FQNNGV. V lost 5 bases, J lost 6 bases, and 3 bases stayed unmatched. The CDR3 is CASSPGTGGNEQFF. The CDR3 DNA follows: TGTGCCAGCAGCCCCGGGACAGGGGGCAATGAGCAGTTCTTC.

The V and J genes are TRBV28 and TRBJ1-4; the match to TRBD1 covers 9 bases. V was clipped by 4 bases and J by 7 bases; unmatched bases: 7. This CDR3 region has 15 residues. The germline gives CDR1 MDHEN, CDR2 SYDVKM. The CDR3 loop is CASSSQTGGIEKLFF. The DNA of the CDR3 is TGTGCCAGCAGTTCCCAGACAGGGGGTATTGAAAAACTGTTTTTT.

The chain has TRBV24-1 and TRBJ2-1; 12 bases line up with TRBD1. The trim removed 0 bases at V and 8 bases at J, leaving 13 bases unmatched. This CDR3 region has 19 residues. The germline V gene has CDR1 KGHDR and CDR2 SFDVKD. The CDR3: CATSDLQRGTGGRSDEQFF. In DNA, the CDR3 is TGTGCCACCAGTGATTTGCAAAGGGGGACAGGGGGCAGATCGGATGAGCAGTTCTTC.

CDR3 bases: TGTGCTAGTGGTGTCTTACACGAGCAGTACTTC. This gives the protein CASGVLHEQYF. This sequence joins TRBV12-5 and TRBJ2-7; D not certain. The length of the CDR3 is 11 residues. V lost 5 bases, J lost 5 bases, and 7 bases lay in between. Germline assignment: CDR1 LGHNT and CDR2 FRNRAP.

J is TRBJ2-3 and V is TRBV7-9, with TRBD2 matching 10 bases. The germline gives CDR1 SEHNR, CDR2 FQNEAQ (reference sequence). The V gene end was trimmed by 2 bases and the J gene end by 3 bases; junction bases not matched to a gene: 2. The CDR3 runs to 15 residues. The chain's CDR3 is CASSLQAGGTDTQYF. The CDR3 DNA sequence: TGTGCCAGCAGCTTACAAGCGGGAGGGACAGATACGCAGTATTTT.

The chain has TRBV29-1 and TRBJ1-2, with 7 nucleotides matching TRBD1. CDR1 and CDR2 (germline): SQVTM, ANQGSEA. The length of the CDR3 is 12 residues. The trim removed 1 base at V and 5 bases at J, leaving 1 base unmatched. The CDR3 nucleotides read TGCAGCGTTGAAGGACAGGGATATGGCTACACCTTC. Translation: CSVEGQGYGYTF.

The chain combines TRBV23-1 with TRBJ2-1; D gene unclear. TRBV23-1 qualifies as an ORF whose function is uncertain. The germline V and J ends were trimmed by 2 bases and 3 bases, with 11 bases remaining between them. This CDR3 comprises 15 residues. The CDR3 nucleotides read TGCGCCAGCAGTCAAGGCCCCGGCGGCTACAATGAGCAGTTCTTC. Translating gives CASSQGPGGYNEQFF.

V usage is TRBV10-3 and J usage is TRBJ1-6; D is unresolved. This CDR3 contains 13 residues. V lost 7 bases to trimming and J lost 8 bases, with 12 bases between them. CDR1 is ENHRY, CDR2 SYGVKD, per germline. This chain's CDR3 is CAITVRKDSPLHF. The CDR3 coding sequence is TGTGCCATCACGGTCAGGAAGGATTCACCCCTCCACTTT.

CDR3 in DNA: TGCAGCGTTGAGTCGTGGGGGGGAGCTTTCTTT. Translated: CSVESWGGAFF. The chain is built from TRBV29-1 and TRBJ1-1; TRBD1 is a possible D gene (5 bases). Trimming pared 3 bases from V and 10 bases from J, leaving 12 bases between. From germline, CDR1 is SQVTM and CDR2 ANQGSEA. The CDR3 is 11 residues long.

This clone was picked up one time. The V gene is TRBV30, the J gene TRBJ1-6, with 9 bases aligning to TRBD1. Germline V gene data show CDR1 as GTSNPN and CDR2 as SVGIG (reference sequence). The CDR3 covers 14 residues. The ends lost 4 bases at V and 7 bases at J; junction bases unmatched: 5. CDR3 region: CAWIVGTGNSPLHF. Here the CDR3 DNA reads TGTGCCTGGATAGTGGGGACAGGGAATTCACCCCTCCACTTT.

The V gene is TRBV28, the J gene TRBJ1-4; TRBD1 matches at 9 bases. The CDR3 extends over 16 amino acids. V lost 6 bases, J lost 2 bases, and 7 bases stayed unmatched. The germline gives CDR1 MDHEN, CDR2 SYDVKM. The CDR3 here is CASSLGTGTTNEKLFF. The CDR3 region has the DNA TGTGCCAGCAGCCTGGGGACAGGGACGACTAATGAAAAACTGTTTTTT.

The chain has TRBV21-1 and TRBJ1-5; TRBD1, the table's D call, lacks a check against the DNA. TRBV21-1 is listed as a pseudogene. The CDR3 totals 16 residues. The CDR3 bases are TGTGCCAGCAGCAAAGGACGGGACAGCTATTATCAGCCCCAGCATTTT. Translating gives CASSKGRDSYYQPQHF.

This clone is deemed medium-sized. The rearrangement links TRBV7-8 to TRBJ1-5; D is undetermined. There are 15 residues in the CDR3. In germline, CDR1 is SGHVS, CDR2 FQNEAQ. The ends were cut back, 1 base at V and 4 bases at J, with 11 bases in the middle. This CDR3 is CASSLENWANQPQHF. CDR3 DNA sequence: TGTGCCAGCAGCTTAGAAAATTGGGCTAATCAGCCCCAGCATTTT.

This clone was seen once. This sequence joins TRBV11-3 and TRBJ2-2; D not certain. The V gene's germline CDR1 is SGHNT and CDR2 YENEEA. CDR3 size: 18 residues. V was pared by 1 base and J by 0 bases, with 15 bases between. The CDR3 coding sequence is TGTGCCAGCAGCTTAGGTGTTAACCGATATCCGAACACCGGGGAGCTGTTTTTT. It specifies CASSLGVNRYPNTGELFF.

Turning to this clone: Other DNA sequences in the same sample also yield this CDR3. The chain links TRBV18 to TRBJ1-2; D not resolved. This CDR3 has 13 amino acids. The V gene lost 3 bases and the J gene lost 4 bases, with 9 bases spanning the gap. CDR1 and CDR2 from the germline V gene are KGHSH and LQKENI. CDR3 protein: CASSPGVSYGYTF. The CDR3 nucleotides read TGTGCCAGCTCACCCGGCGTTAGCTATGGCTACACCTTC.

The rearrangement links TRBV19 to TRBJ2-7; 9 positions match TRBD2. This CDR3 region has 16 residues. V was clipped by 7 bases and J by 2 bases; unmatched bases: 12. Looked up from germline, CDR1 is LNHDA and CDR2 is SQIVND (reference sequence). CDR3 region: CASTPQPGLATYEQYF. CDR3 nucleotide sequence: TGTGCCAGTACCCCCCAACCGGGACTAGCCACCTACGAGCAGTACTTC. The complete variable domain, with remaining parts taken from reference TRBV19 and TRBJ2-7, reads DGGITQSPKYLFRKEGQNVTLSCEQNLNHDAMYWYRQDPGQGLRLIYYSQIVNDFQKGDIAEGYSVSREKKESFPLTVTSAQKNPTAFYLCASTPQPGLATYEQYFGPGTRLTVT.

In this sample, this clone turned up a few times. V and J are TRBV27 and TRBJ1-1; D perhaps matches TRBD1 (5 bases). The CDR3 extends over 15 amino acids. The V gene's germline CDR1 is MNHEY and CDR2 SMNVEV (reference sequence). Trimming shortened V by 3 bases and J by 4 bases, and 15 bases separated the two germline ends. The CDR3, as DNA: TGTGCCAGCAGTTTTGGTAGTACAGGTCGCACTGAAGCTTTCTTT. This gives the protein CASSFGSTGRTEAFF.